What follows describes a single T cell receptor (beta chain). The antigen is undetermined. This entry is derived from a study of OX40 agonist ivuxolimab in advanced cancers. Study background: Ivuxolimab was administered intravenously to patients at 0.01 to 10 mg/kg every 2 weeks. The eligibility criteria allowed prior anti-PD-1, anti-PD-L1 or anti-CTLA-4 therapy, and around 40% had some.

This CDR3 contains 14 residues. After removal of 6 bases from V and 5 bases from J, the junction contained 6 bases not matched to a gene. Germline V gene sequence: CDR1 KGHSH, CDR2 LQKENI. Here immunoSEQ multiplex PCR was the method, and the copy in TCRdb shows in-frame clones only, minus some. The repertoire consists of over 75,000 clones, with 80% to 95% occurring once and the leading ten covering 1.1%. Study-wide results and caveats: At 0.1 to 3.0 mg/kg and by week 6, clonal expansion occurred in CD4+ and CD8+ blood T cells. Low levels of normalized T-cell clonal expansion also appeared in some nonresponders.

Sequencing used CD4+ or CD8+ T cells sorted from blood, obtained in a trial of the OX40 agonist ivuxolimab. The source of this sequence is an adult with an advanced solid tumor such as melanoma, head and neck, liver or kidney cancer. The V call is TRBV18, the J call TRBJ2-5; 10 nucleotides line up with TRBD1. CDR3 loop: CASSLRDRGETQYF. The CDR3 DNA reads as TGTGCCAGCTCGCTTCGGGACAGGGGCGAGACCCAGTACTTC.